What follows are 2 T cell receptor beta chains derived from one specimen sequenced in a study of CD8 T cells in ankylosing spondylitis. MiXCR was run by TCRdb on the 5' RACE reads, yielding one entry per CDR3 protein. The sample has approximately 300,000 distinct CDR3 sequences, less than 25% seen once. Source material: blood, either unsorted or a sorted T cell fraction (not recorded which). All receptors come from a female donor with ankylosing spondylitis or in good health (not recorded which).

The gene calls are TRBV7-9 and TRBJ1-1; D is possibly TRBD1 (5 bases). V was pared by 2 bases and J by 9 bases, with 10 bases between. The CDR3 runs 12 residues. CDR1 is SEHNR, CDR2 FQNEAQ, per germline (reference sequence). The chain's CDR3 is CASSLPGTQAFF. The CDR3 DNA follows: TGTGCCAGCAGCTTACCCGGGACCCAAGCTTTCTTT.

This CDR3 is CASSAGLAGAYEQYF. CDR3 nucleotides: TGTGCCAGCAGCGCGGGACTAGCGGGAGCCTACGAGCAGTACTTC. The rearrangement links TRBV7-2 to TRBJ2-7; 14 positions agree with TRBD2. Germline assignment: CDR1 SGHTA and CDR2 FQGNSA. This CDR3 is 15 amino acids long. Germline trimming cut 5 bases from V and 2 bases from J; bases unmatched to any gene: 2.